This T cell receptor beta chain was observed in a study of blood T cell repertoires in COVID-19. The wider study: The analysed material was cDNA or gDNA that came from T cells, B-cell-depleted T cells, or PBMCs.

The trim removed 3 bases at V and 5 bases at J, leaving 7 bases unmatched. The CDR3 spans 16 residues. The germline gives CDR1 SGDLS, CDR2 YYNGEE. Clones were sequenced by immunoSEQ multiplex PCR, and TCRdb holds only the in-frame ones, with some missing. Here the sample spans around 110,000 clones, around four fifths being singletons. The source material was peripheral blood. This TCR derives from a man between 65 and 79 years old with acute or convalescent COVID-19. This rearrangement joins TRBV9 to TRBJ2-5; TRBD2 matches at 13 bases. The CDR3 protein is CASSAPGTSGAETQYF. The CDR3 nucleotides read TGTGCCAGCAGCGCTCCCGGGACTAGCGGGGCGGAGACCCAGTACTTC.